The TCR beta chain described here comes from a study of T cells after yellow fever vaccination. Study details: Preparing low-cell-number fractions relied on SMART-Seq v4 Ultra Low Input. Study results and limitations: Abundant bulk-derived clonotypes could contaminate FACS-sorted repertoires. Peaking faster, on day 5 versus 15, the secondary response was nonetheless weaker.

Generation of TCR cDNA used 5'RACE template switching (which added a universal primer site and UMIs). TCRdb fed the 5' RACE reads into MiXCR, producing one record per CDR3 protein. The table shows a few hundred thousand distinct CDR3 sequences, with about 3.7% occurring only once. This clonotype was seen at least ten times. Its antigen is still unknown. The CDR3 is 17 residues long. V shed 1 base and J 0 bases; nucleotides not matched to a gene: 8. Germline CDR1 SGHRS, CDR2 YFSETQ. J is TRBJ1-1 and V is TRBV5-1, with 8 positions matching TRBD1. This TCR came from a man between 18 and 35 years old who received the YFV17D yellow fever vaccine. The input for sequencing was PBMCs, taken 15 days after the yellow fever booster vaccination. The CDR3 spells CASSLRPGGPMNTEAFF. The CDR3 DNA sequence: TGCGCCAGCAGCTTGAGGCCAGGGGGCCCTATGAACACTGAAGCTTTCTTT. The variable domain in full, completed from reference TRBV5-1 and TRBJ1-1, reads KAGVTQTPRYLIKTRGQQVTLSCSPISGHRSVSWYQQTPGQGLQFLFEYFSETQRNKGNFPGRFSGRQFSNSRSEMNVSTLELGDSALYLCASSLRPGGPMNTEAFFGQGTRLTVV.